This T cell receptor (beta chain) comes out of a study of T cell responses to AZD1222 COVID-19 vaccine. General study results and limits: Repertoire collection took place solely once the T cell response had peaked. There were mostly white British donors and more females than males, and clonal diversity was possibly underestimated.

Assay: immunoSEQ multiplex PCR; the TCRdb copy retains only in-frame clones and omits some. The sample holds about 180,000 clones, about 91% seen once. In the case of this clone: Its cognate antigen is unknown.

The CDR3 runs to 14 residues. Per the germline V gene, CDR1 is SGHAT and CDR2 is FQNNGV. V lost 2 bases, J lost 6 bases, and 3 bases stayed unmatched. This TCR was recovered from an adult who received the AZD1222 COVID-19 vaccine. The sample in question was peripheral blood, obtained 28 days after the second AZD1222 dose. The chain carries TRBV11-2 and TRBJ1-1; 10 positions match TRBD1. Written as DNA, the CDR3 is TGTGCCAGCAGCTTAATGACAGGGGGCCCTGAAGCTTTCTTT. It yields the protein CASSLMTGGPEAFF.